This T cell receptor (beta chain) was obtained from a study of control samples from healthy donors and cancer patients. The method was immunoSEQ multiplex PCR; TCRdb's version includes in-frame clones alone and lacks a portion of them. The data show about 120,000 clones, over 90% seen once. This CDR3 has 15 residues. In germline, CDR1 is SGHTA, CDR2 FQGNSA. V trimming: 2 bases; J trimming: 1 base; junction bases outside the gene matches: 2. The source material was blood. The chain uses TRBV7-2 and TRBJ2-5; 9 nucleotides match TRBD1. The clonotype originates from a man in his thirties or forties in good health. CDR3 residues: CASSLTGGIQETQYF. The CDR3 nucleotides read TGTGCCAGCAGCTTAACAGGGGGCATCCAAGAGACCCAGTACTTC.